The 30 T cell receptor beta chains below were found in one sample sequenced in a study of blood T cell repertoires in COVID-19. Sequencing used immunoSEQ multiplex PCR; TCRdb keeps in-frame clones, though not all of them. The sample includes fewer than 85,000 clones, 83% of them seen just once. Sequencing was done on a sample of peripheral blood. Receptors were obtained from a woman between 55 and 75 years old with acute or convalescent COVID-19.

The chain has TRBV19 and TRBJ1-5; 7 positions agree with TRBD1. CDR1 is LNHDA, CDR2 SQIVND, per germline (reference sequence). J was trimmed by 11 bases and V by 6 bases; bases with no gene match: 13. The CDR3 has 14 amino acids. CDR3 region: CASSPRGAPRAQHF. CDR3 sequence (DNA): TGTGCCAGTAGCCCCAGGGGGGCCCCTCGGGCCCAGCATTTT.

The V gene is TRBV5-1, the J gene TRBJ1-4; D gene ambiguous. Germline lookup yields CDR1 SGHRS and CDR2 YFSETQ. The CDR3 has 14 residues. V lost 4 bases, J lost 5 bases, and 12 bases lay in between. For the CDR3, the DNA is TGCGCCAGCAGCAGAAACACAGAAAATGAAAAACTGTTTTTT. It specifies CASSRNTENEKLFF.

The rearrangement joins TRBV7-6 to TRBJ2-2; possible D gene TRBD1, 6 bases. V lost 5 bases and J 1 base, leaving 20 bases between the germline ends. Per the germline V gene, CDR1 is SGHVS and CDR2 is FNYEAQ. This CDR3 contains 18 residues. CDR3 sequence (DNA): TGTGCCAGCAGCCCCCGGGACACCCGGCCCGAGAACACCGGGGAGCTGTTTTTT. This translates into CASSPRDTRPENTGELFF.

This chain connects TRBV2 to TRBJ1-2; maybe TRBD1 (5 bases). The CDR3 length is 14 residues. V lost 3 bases to trimming and J lost 4 bases, with 12 bases between them. The germline V gene has CDR1 SNHLY and CDR2 FYNNEI. The CDR3 DNA is TGTGCCAGCAGTGATGGGGTAGGGGCCTATGGCTACACCTTC. Translating gives CASSDGVGAYGYTF.

The V call is TRBV3-1 (or the pseudogene TRBV3-2), the J call TRBJ1-1; no reliable D call. Between the trimmed V and J ends, which lost 0 bases and 5 bases, there was a span of 4 bases. CDR1 is LGHDT, CDR2 YNNKEL, per germline (reference sequence). The length of the CDR3 is 12 residues. The CDR3 loop is CASSQETTEAFF. The CDR3 DNA reads as TGTGCCAGCAGCCAAGAAACAACTGAAGCTTTCTTT.

This chain joins TRBV4-1 and TRBJ2-3, with 7 bases that match TRBD2. The length of the CDR3 is 15 residues. The germline V gene has CDR1 MGHRA and CDR2 YSYEKL. J gave up 1 base and V 3 bases, and 4 bases lay outside the gene matches. CDR3 in amino acids: CASSQELAGTDTQYF. The DNA for the CDR3 is TGCGCCAGCAGCCAGGAGCTAGCGGGCACAGATACGCAGTATTTT.

This chain joins TRBV30 and TRBJ2-5; D is unclear. Trimming cost V 1 base and J 2 bases, with 5 bases left between them. From germline, CDR1 is GTSNPN and CDR2 SVGIG (reference sequence). The CDR3 has 12 residues. CDR3 sequence reads: CAWSERQETQYF. CDR3 nucleotide sequence: TGTGCCTGGAGTGAACGGCAAGAGACCCAGTACTTC.

The rearrangement links TRBV11-2 to TRBJ2-3; D is unresolved. The germline V gene encodes CDR1 SGHAT and CDR2 FQNNGV. V was cut by 0 bases and J by 2 bases, with 6 bases left in between. The CDR3 runs 14 residues. CDR3 residues: CASSLDPSTDTQYF. In DNA, the CDR3 is TGTGCCAGCAGCTTAGATCCTTCCACAGATACGCAGTATTTT.

The chain has TRBV11-2 and TRBJ2-5, with 7 positions matching TRBD2. There are 15 residues in the CDR3. With V trimmed by 5 bases and J by 4 bases, 10 bases remained unmatched. The germline V gene has CDR1 SGHAT and CDR2 FQNNGV. Here the CDR3 DNA reads TGTGCCAGCAGCCCCAATAGGGACTATAGAGAGACCCAGTACTTC. It is translated as CASSPNRDYRETQYF. Full variable domain (remainder filled in from reference TRBV11-2 and TRBJ2-5): EAGVAQSPRYKIIEKRQSVAFWCNPISGHATLYWYQQILGQGPKLLIQFQNNGVVDDSQLPKDRFSAERLKGVDSTLKIQPAKLEDSAVYLCASSPNRDYRETQYFGPGTRLLVL.

Only one count was recorded for this clone. The gene calls are TRBV5-1 and TRBJ2-1, with D perhaps matching TRBD2 (6 bases). There are 16 residues in the CDR3. Trimming stripped 4 bases from V and 8 bases from J, with 22 bases between. Germline values: CDR1 SGHRS, CDR2 YFSETQ. The CDR3 spells CASSPTGGGSWDEQFF. The DNA of the CDR3 is TGCGCCAGCAGCCCTACCGGTGGGGGGTCTTGGGATGAGCAGTTCTTC.

As regards this clone: A much larger clone is a single base away; this may be a read error. This chain uses TRBV11-2 with TRBJ2-7; 10 bases match TRBD2. The CDR3 extends over 17 amino acids. Trimming took 2 bases from V and 0 from J; bases not matched to a gene: 7. Per germline, CDR1 SGHAT and CDR2 FQNNGV. The CDR3: CASSLRSGGPFSYEQYF. As DNA, the CDR3 is TGTGCCAGCAGCTTACGTAGCGGGGGGCCATTCTCCTACGAGCAGTACTTC.

This clone showed up just once. This chain links TRBV9 with TRBJ1-1; D perhaps matches TRBD1 (6 bases). The CDR3 length is 15 residues. Trimming removed 0 bases at V and 1 base at J, with 10 bases between. CDR1 SGDLS and CDR2 YYNGEE come from the germline V gene. In DNA form, the CDR3 reads TGTGCCAGCAGCGTAGCGGGACAATCGAACACTGAAGCTTTCTTT. Protein product: CASSVAGQSNTEAFF.

V and J are TRBV19 and TRBJ2-3; 16 nucleotides line up with TRBD2. Germline assignment: CDR1 LNHDA and CDR2 SQIVND (reference sequence). This CDR3 has 22 residues. V lost 3 bases to trimming and J lost 3 bases; unmatched junction nucleotides: 18. The CDR3 DNA follows: TGTGCCAGTAGTATGTCGGCCCCGGGACTAGCGGGGGGGGCCGAGGCGACAGATACGCAGTATTTT. Translating gives CASSMSAPGLAGGAEATDTQYF.

The V and J genes are TRBV19 and TRBJ1-1; tentative D call: TRBD1 (5 bases). From germline, CDR1 is LNHDA and CDR2 SQIVND (reference sequence). There are 14 residues in the CDR3. Trimming left V 2 bases short and J 5 bases short, with 12 bases between. The CDR3 nucleotides read TGTGCCAGTAGTATATCGGGGAGGGGAACTGAAGCTTTCTTT. Translated: CASSISGRGTEAFF.

The chain carries TRBV21-1 and TRBJ1-6; the table assigns TRBD1, which was not confirmed against the DNA. TRBV21-1 is a known pseudogene. This CDR3 comprises 18 residues. The CDR3 DNA is TGTGCCAGCAGCAAAGAAGTCAGGGGACCTGAATATAATTCACCCCTCCACTTT. Its translation is CASSKEVRGPEYNSPLHF.

Only a few counts were recorded for this clone. The chain combines TRBV19 with TRBJ1-3, with 12 bases identical to TRBD1. CDR3 length: 16 residues. Trimming at V came to 6 bases and at J to 4 bases, leaving 7 bases not matched to a gene. Germline loops: CDR1 LNHDA, CDR2 SQIVND (reference sequence). CDR3 loop: CASRSPGQGAGNTIYF. As DNA, the CDR3 is TGTGCCAGTAGATCGCCGGGACAGGGGGCCGGAAACACCATATATTTT.

This clone was counted a few times. The genes are TRBV27 and TRBJ2-2; 9 nucleotides align to TRBD1. Germline V CDR1 and CDR2: MNHEY, SMNVEV (reference sequence). The CDR3 spans 15 residues. After removal of 6 bases from V and 4 bases from J, the junction contained 6 bases not matched to a gene. CDR3 amino acids: CASSWDRVGTGELFF. CDR3 DNA: TGTGCCAGCAGCTGGGACAGGGTGGGCACCGGGGAGCTGTTTTTT.

This rearrangement joins TRBV4-1 to TRBJ1-4, with D possibly matching TRBD1 (5 bases). Germline V gene data show CDR1 as MGHRA and CDR2 as YSYEKL. The CDR3 has 15 amino acids. Trimming removed 0 bases from V and 4 bases from J, with 9 bases in between. CDR3: CASSQEGGLNEKLFF. The CDR3 DNA sequence: TGCGCCAGCAGCCAAGAGGGGGGACTTAATGAAAAACTGTTTTTT.

A single count supports this clone. The genes are TRBV19 and TRBJ1-6; 7 bases align to TRBD1. Germline V gene lookup returns CDR1 LNHDA and CDR2 SQIVND (reference sequence). The CDR3 consists of 16 residues. Trimming removed 6 bases from V and 7 bases from J; junction bases left unmatched: 12. The DNA for the CDR3 is TGTGCCAGTAGCAATTACCTGACAGGGAGGAATTCACCCCTCCACTTT. Protein product: CASSNYLTGRNSPLHF.

This chain connects TRBV3-1 (or the pseudogene TRBV3-2) to TRBJ2-6, with 7 positions matching TRBD1. Germline CDR1 LGHDT, CDR2 YNNKEL (reference sequence). The V gene end was trimmed by 3 bases and the J gene end by 4 bases; junction bases not matched to a gene: 3. The CDR3 has 15 amino acids. CDR3 region: CASSQTGSGANVLTF. The CDR3, as DNA: TGTGCCAGCAGCCAGACAGGGTCCGGGGCCAACGTCCTGACTTTC.

The chain combines TRBV3-1 (or the pseudogene TRBV3-2) with TRBJ1-1; a possible D gene is TRBD1 (5 bases). V dropped 3 bases and J dropped 10 bases, with 12 bases sitting between them. CDR1 is LGHDT, CDR2 YNNKEL, per germline (reference sequence). There are 12 residues in the CDR3. The CDR3 is CASSQDRGGAFF. For the CDR3, the DNA is TGTGCCAGCAGCCAGGACCGGGGGGGAGCTTTCTTT.

J is TRBJ2-3 and V is TRBV2; 9 positions agree with TRBD2. The V and J ends lost 8 bases and 6 bases, in that order; junction bases with no gene match: 18. In germline, CDR1 is SNHLY, CDR2 FYNNEI. The CDR3 is 17 residues long. This chain's CDR3 is CASGHSRGLAGFDTQYF. The CDR3 region has the DNA TGTGCCAGCGGCCACTCCCGTGGGCTAGCGGGATTCGATACGCAGTATTTT.

On this clone itself: Different DNA sequences within this sample yield the same CDR3. The chain uses TRBV5-4 and TRBJ1-6, with D tentatively TRBD1 (6 bases). Germline V gene data show CDR1 as SGHNT and CDR2 as YYREEE (reference sequence). The CDR3 has 15 amino acids. V was cut by 1 base and J by 7 bases, with 12 bases left in between. The CDR3 loop is CASSLRTGTNSPLHF. The DNA for the CDR3 is TGTGCCAGCAGCTTGAGAACAGGGACCAATTCACCCCTCCACTTT.

The V and J genes are TRBV29-1 and TRBJ1-1; 9 bases map to TRBD1. The V and J ends lost 7 bases and 4 bases, in that order; junction bases with no gene match: 10. CDR3 length: 14 residues. Per germline, CDR1 SQVTM and CDR2 ANQGSEA. As DNA, the CDR3 is TGCAGCGCCGGGGATAGGACAGGGGCCACTGAAGCTTTCTTT. Translation: CSAGDRTGATEAFF.

The chain is built from TRBV18 and TRBJ2-7; 7 bases line up with TRBD1. Germline V gives CDR1 KGHSH, CDR2 LQKENI. Losses at the gene ends were 2 bases for V and 3 bases for J; bases not matched to a gene: 1. There are 13 residues in the CDR3. In DNA form, the CDR3 reads TGTGCCAGCTCACCAGGACAGGTCTACGAGCAGTACTTC. It is translated as CASSPGQVYEQYF.

This rearrangement joins TRBV12-3 or TRBV12-4 to TRBJ1-5; TRBD1 is a possible D gene (5 bases). The length of the CDR3 is 13 residues. Trimming shortened V by 5 bases and J by 5 bases, and 10 bases separated the two germline ends. CDR3: CASSGGTDQPQHF. CDR3 bases: TGTGCCAGCAGTGGGGGGACGGATCAGCCCCAGCATTTT.

J is TRBJ1-5 and V is TRBV3-1 (or the pseudogene TRBV3-2), with TRBD1 identical over 7 bases. The CDR3 sequence is 14 residues long. Unmatched junction bases numbered 7, after V lost 4 bases and J lost 7 bases. The germline gives CDR1 LGHDT, CDR2 YNNKEL (reference sequence). The CDR3 is CASSRGQVGQPQHF. In DNA form, the CDR3 reads TGTGCCAGCAGCCGTGGACAGGTCGGACAGCCCCAGCATTTT.

The sample holds one count of this clone. V usage is TRBV11-3 and J usage is TRBJ2-1; perhaps TRBD1 as D (5 bases). Between the trimmed V and J ends, which lost 1 base and 0 bases, there was a span of 7 bases. The CDR3 is made up of 15 amino acids. Looked up from germline, CDR1 is SGHNT and CDR2 is YENEEA. The DNA of the CDR3 is TGTGCCAGCAGCTTAGGGGGCGGCTCCTACAATGAGCAGTTCTTC. Residues: CASSLGGGSYNEQFF.

V is TRBV4-2 and J is TRBJ1-2; a weak D match, TRBD1 (5 bases). The CDR3 has 14 amino acids. V lost 4 bases and J lost 2, with 11 bases in between. Germline V gene sequence: CDR1 LGHNA, CDR2 YNFKEQ. The CDR3, as DNA: TGTGCCAGCAGCCGAAACCCAGGGAACTATGGCTACACCTTC. Residues: CASSRNPGNYGYTF.

The rearrangement uses TRBV5-1 and TRBJ1-1; a weak D match, TRBD1 (5 bases). The germline CDR1 and CDR2 sequences are SGHRS and YFSETQ. V was shortened by 4 bases and J by 3 bases, with 13 bases between the two germline ends. The CDR3 consists of 14 residues. CDR3 nucleotides: TGCGCCAGCAGCAGAAAGACAGACTACACTGAAGCTTTCTTT. Translated: CASSRKTDYTEAFF.